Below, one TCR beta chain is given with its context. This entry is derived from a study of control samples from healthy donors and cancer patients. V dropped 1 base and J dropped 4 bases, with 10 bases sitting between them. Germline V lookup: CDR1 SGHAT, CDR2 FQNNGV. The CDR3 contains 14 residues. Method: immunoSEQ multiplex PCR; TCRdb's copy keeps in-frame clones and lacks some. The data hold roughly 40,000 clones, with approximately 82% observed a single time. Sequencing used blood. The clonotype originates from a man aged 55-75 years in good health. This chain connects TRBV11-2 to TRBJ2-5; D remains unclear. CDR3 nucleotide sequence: TGTGCCAGCAGCTTAGCCTCCGGGCTAGAGACCCAGTACTTC. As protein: CASSLASGLETQYF. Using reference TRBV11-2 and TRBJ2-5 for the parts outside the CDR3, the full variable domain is EAGVAQSPRYKIIEKRQSVAFWCNPISGHATLYWYQQILGQGPKLLIQFQNNGVVDDSQLPKDRFSAERLKGVDSTLKIQPAKLEDSAVYLCASSLASGLETQYFGPGTRLLVL.